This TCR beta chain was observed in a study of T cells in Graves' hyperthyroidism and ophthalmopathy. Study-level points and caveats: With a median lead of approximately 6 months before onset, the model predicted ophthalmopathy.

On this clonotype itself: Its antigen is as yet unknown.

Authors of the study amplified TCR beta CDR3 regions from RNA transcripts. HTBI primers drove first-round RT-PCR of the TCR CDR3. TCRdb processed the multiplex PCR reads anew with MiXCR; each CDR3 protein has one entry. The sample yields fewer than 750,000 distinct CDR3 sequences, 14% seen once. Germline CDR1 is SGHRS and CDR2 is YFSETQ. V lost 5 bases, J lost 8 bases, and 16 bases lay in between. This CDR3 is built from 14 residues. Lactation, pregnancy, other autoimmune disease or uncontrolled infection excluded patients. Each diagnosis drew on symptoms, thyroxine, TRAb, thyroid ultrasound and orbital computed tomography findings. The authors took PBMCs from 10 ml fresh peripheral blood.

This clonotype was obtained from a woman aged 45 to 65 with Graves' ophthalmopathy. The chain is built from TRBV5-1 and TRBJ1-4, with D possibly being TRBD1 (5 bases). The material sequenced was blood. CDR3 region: CASRMTPGEEKLFF. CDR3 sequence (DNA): TGCGCCAGCAGGATGACCCCGGGGGAGGAAAAACTGTTTTTT.